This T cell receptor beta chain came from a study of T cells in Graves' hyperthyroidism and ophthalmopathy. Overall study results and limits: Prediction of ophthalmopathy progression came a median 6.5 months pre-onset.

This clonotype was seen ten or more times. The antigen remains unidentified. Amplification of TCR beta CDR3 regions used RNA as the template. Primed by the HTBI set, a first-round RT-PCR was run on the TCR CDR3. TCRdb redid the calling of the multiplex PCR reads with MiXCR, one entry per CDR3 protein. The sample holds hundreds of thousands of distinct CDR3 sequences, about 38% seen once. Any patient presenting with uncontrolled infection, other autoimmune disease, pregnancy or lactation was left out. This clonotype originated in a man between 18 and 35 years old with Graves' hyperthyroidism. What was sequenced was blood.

DNA of the CDR3: TGTGCCAGCAGCCCCAAACGGACAGGGGTAACCGGGGAGCTGTTTTTT. This codes for CASSPKRTGVTGELFF. The chain carries TRBV7-8 and TRBJ2-2; the match to TRBD1 covers 9 bases. Per the germline V gene, CDR1 is SGHVS and CDR2 is FQNEAQ. This CDR3 spans 16 amino acids. The ends lost 5 bases at V and 5 bases at J; junction bases unmatched: 9.